Each of the 9 T cell receptor beta chains below was sequenced from the same sample in a study of beta chain features in type 1 diabetes. These TCRs' antigens remain unknown. Study-level points and caveats: All four CD4+ subsets of Type 1 diabetes patients contained TCRB CDR3s that were moderately but significantly shorter.

The investigators reverse transcribed all of the isolated RNA, so they sequenced expressed TCRB transcripts. Only in-frame clones appear in the TCRdb table, and some are missing; sequencing was by immunoSEQ multiplex PCR. The sample holds roughly 330,000 clones; approximately 15% are singletons and the top ten take roughly 0.016%. The sample comprised naive CD4+ T cells from blood. These receptors were collected from a young woman with type 1 diabetes.

This clone has more than one count but fewer than ten. The V and J genes are TRBV11-1 and TRBJ2-3, with TRBD1 identical over 9 bases. In germline, CDR1 is SGHAT, CDR2 FQDESV (reference sequence). V lost 5 bases, J lost 13 bases, and 7 bases stayed unmatched. CDR3 length: 12 residues. The CDR3 loop is CASSPDRDREYF. The CDR3 region has the DNA TGTGCCAGCAGCCCTGACCGGGACAGGGAGTATTTT.

Only a few counts were recorded for this clone. This chain joins TRBV5-1 and TRBJ2-2; 12 positions match TRBD1. Germline trimming cut 4 bases from V and 5 bases from J; bases unmatched to any gene: 3. The germline V gene has CDR1 SGHRS and CDR2 YFSETQ. CDR3 length: 15 amino acids. As DNA, the CDR3 is TGCGCCAGCAGCCGGGACAGGGGGCAGACCGGGGAGCTGTTTTTT. Its protein is CASSRDRGQTGELFF.

V gene TRBV5-1 combines with J gene TRBJ1-5, with D tentatively TRBD1 (6 bases). Germline V gene sequence: CDR1 SGHRS, CDR2 YFSETQ. With 1 base removed from V and 7 bases from J, the gap between germline ends came to 12 bases. CDR3 length: 14 amino acids. The CDR3, as DNA: TGCGCCAGCAGCTTGAGGGGGGGGCCCCAGCCCCAGCATTTT. As protein: CASSLRGGPQPQHF.

The genes are TRBV4-2 and TRBJ2-7; TRBD2 matches 11 bases. Per the germline V gene, CDR1 is LGHNA and CDR2 is YNFKEQ. The CDR3 consists of 17 residues. After removal of 0 bases from V and 0 bases from J, the junction contained 4 bases not matched to a gene. This CDR3 reads CASSQEGTSGPSYEQYF. CDR3 DNA sequence: TGTGCCAGCAGCCAAGAAGGGACTAGCGGACCCTCCTACGAGCAGTACTTC.

This clone was observed a few times. V and J are TRBV5-6 and TRBJ2-2; the match to TRBD2 covers 9 bases. Germline V lookup: CDR1 SGHDT, CDR2 YYEEEE. The CDR3 totals 15 residues. The V segment lost 2 bases and the J segment 2 bases; nucleotides outside the gene matches: 1. The CDR3 sequence: CASSLAGGNTGELFF. CDR3 nucleotide sequence: TGTGCCAGCAGCTTAGCGGGAGGTAACACCGGGGAGCTGTTTTTT.

The rearrangement joins TRBV7-2 to TRBJ2-6; 7 bases fit TRBD2. The CDR3 loop spans 17 amino acids. CDR1 SGHTA and CDR2 FQGNSA come from the germline V gene. Trimming took 5 bases from V and 2 from J; bases not matched to a gene: 9. The CDR3 is CASSPPWGRAGANVLTF. DNA for the CDR3: TGTGCCAGCAGCCCCCCTTGGGGGAGGGCTGGGGCCAACGTCCTGACTTTC.

This clone appeared a few times. V and J are TRBV6-6 and TRBJ1-2, with D perhaps matching TRBD1 (6 bases). V was trimmed by 6 bases and J by 0 bases, leaving 14 bases between them. The CDR3 has 15 amino acids. CDR1 and CDR2 (germline): MNHNY, SVGAGI (reference sequence). The CDR3 DNA follows: TGTGCCAGCAGGGAACAGGGAACAGCTAACTATGGCTACACCTTC. Translation gives CASREQGTANYGYTF.

This clone was seen more than once but under ten times. V usage is TRBV28 and J usage is TRBJ2-3, with 8 bases aligning to TRBD2. Unmatched junction bases numbered 14, after V lost 7 bases and J lost 5 bases. Germline CDR1 is MDHEN and CDR2 is SYDVKM. The CDR3 runs to 16 residues. CDR3 residues: CASTRYGTSTIDTQYF. CDR3 DNA sequence: TGTGCCAGCACCCGATACGGGACTAGTACCATAGATACGCAGTATTTT.

The chain is built from TRBV2 and TRBJ2-7, with D possibly TRBD1 on 5 matching bases. The V gene lost 6 bases and the J gene lost 6 bases, with 15 bases spanning the gap. The germline V gene encodes CDR1 SNHLY and CDR2 FYNNEI. This CDR3 region has 13 residues. The CDR3 is CASSPVPRGEQYV. The CDR3 DNA is TGTGCCAGCAGCCCAGTGCCAAGGGGCGAGCAGTACGTC.